The 21 T cell receptor beta chains reported below all come from one sample, sequenced in a study of beta chain features in type 1 diabetes (dated by TCRdb to the late 2010s). The method was the immunoSEQ multiplex PCR assay. The High Capacity cDNA Reverse Transcription Kit was used to reverse transcribe all of the isolated RNA, meaning that expressed TCRB transcripts were what got sequenced. This is the immuneACCESS table as TCRdb keeps it, with only in-frame sequences that have V and J called. A part of the clones is gone; compared with another copy, unresolved V genes explain less than half, and the rest is unexplained. This sample gives fewer than 900,000 clones in total; about a sixth of them show up just once. The ten largest clonotypes hold 0.02% to 0.025% of the sample. The sample consisted of naive CD4+ T cells from blood. The cell subset or site label corresponds to: true naive CD4+ T cells. The receptors shown here come from a woman between 18 and 29 years old in good health.

This chain uses TRBV18 with TRBJ1-5; D possibly corresponds to TRBD1 (5 bases). Germline loops: CDR1 KGHSH, CDR2 LQKENI. Trimming left V 5 bases short and J 5 bases short, with 10 bases between. This CDR3 is 13 amino acids long. The CDR3 is CASSFDRDQPQHF. CDR3 DNA: TGTGCCAGCTCATTCGACAGAGATCAGCCCCAGCATTTT.

This clone has a handful of counts. The chain employs TRBV7-6 and TRBJ2-1, with D possibly being TRBD1 (6 bases). Deletions cut 5 bases from V and 6 bases from J, with 11 bases between. Germline V gene sequence: CDR1 SGHVS, CDR2 FNYEAQ. The CDR3 length is 13 residues. This CDR3 is CASSRGQRNEQFF. In DNA, the CDR3 is TGTGCCAGCAGCCGCGGACAGCGCAATGAGCAGTTCTTC.

The rearrangement links TRBV5-1 to TRBJ2-2, with TRBD2 matching over 13 bases. The CDR3 extends over 16 amino acids. Germline V lookup: CDR1 SGHRS, CDR2 YFSETQ. With V trimmed by 3 bases and J by 5 bases, 4 bases remained unmatched. The DNA for the CDR3 is TGCGCCAGCAGCTCGGGACTAGCGGGATATACCGGGGAGCTGTTTTTT. Protein: CASSSGLAGYTGELFF. The full variable domain, its missing parts supplied by reference TRBV5-1 and TRBJ2-2, is KAGVTQTPRYLIKTRGQQVTLSCSPISGHRSVSWYQQTPGQGLQFLFEYFSETQRNKGNFPGRFSGRQFSNSRSEMNVSTLELGDSALYLCASSSGLAGYTGELFFGEGSRLTVL.

A few counts support this clone. The chain couples TRBV5-1 to TRBJ2-1; D is unresolved. From germline, CDR1 is SGHRS and CDR2 YFSETQ. V was trimmed by 0 bases and J by 1 base, leaving 5 bases between them. The CDR3 runs 14 residues. Written as DNA, the CDR3 is TGCGCCAGCAGCTTGGACTGGTCCTACAATGAGCAGTTCTTC. Residues: CASSLDWSYNEQFF.

The J gene is TRBJ2-7, the V gene TRBV7-2, with 11 bases matching TRBD2. V was pared by 0 bases and J by 2 bases, with 0 bases of the junction left unmatched. Germline loops: CDR1 SGHTA, CDR2 FQGNSA. The CDR3 has 15 residues. CDR3 nucleotides: TGTGCCAGCAGCTTAGCTAGCGGGAGGGCCTACGAGCAGTACTTC. Its protein product is CASSLASGRAYEQYF.

V and J are TRBV27 and TRBJ1-4, with D possibly matching TRBD1 (5 bases). The CDR3 is made up of 15 amino acids. Between the trimmed V and J ends, which lost 4 bases and 6 bases, there was a span of 15 bases. The V gene's germline CDR1 is MNHEY and CDR2 SMNVEV (reference sequence). CDR3 region: CASSSRQRRDEKLFF. CDR3 bases: TGTGCCAGCAGTTCAAGACAGAGGAGGGATGAAAAACTGTTTTTT.

Concerning this clone itself: Other DNA sequences within the sample encode an identical CDR3. V usage is TRBV9 and J usage is TRBJ1-1; D gene uncertain. Germline V gene lookup returns CDR1 SGDLS and CDR2 YYNGEE. V was pared by 0 bases and J by 1 base, with 4 bases between. The CDR3 runs to 13 residues. The CDR3 here is CASSVASNTEAFF. In DNA form, the CDR3 reads TGTGCCAGCAGCGTAGCGTCGAACACTGAAGCTTTCTTT.

The chain has TRBV7-9 and TRBJ2-3, with 7 bases fitting TRBD1. The CDR3 contains 16 residues. V was pared by 4 bases and J by 8 bases, with 15 bases of the junction left unmatched. Germline CDR1 SEHNR, CDR2 FQNEAQ (reference sequence). The CDR3 spells CASSSPERGRAGTQYF. Written as DNA, the CDR3 is TGTGCCAGCAGCTCCCCTGAGAGGGGGCGGGCGGGTACGCAGTATTTT.

The chain has TRBV7-2 and TRBJ1-2, with 9 nucleotides matching TRBD1. This CDR3 spans 15 amino acids. The V segment lost 0 bases and the J segment 4 bases; nucleotides outside the gene matches: 3. Germline V CDR1 and CDR2: SGHTA, FQGNSA. The CDR3 DNA reads as TGTGCCAGCAGCTTAGCGGGACAGGGTAGCTATGGCTACACCTTC. Translated, it gives CASSLAGQGSYGYTF.

V usage is TRBV7-2 and J usage is TRBJ2-7; D gene unclear. This CDR3 is built from 12 residues. Germline CDR1 is SGHTA and CDR2 is FQGNSA. The V end was cut by 5 bases, the J end by 5 bases, with 10 bases between. The CDR3 DNA sequence: TGTGCCAGCAGCCCAAGGGTCCACGAGCAGTACTTC. Translated, it gives CASSPRVHEQYF.

The gene calls are TRBV16 and TRBJ2-1; 7 nucleotides agree with TRBD1. The CDR3 is 15 amino acids. Germline trimming cut 7 bases from V and 3 bases from J; bases unmatched to any gene: 9. Germline V gene sequence: CDR1 KGHSY, CDR2 FQNENV. CDR3 sequence (DNA): TGTGCCAGCAACCCAGGGGGAAGCGGCTACAATGAGCAGTTCTTC. This gives the protein CASNPGGSGYNEQFF.

This clone was counted a few times. The chain links TRBV29-1 to TRBJ2-7; D is unclear. Trimming left V 0 bases short and J 4 bases short, with 10 bases between. This CDR3 contains 13 residues. The germline V gene encodes CDR1 SQVTM and CDR2 ANQGSEA. In nucleotides, the CDR3 is TGCAGCGTTGAAGAAGGAGTGGGATACGAGCAGTACTTC. It translates to CSVEEGVGYEQYF.

This clone was counted a few times. Other DNA sequences of this sample code for an identical CDR3. V gene TRBV28 combines with J gene TRBJ2-7; D may be TRBD1 or TRBD2 (5 bases each). This CDR3 is built from 12 residues. The germline V and J ends were trimmed by 2 bases and 4 bases, with 6 bases remaining between them. Germline lookup yields CDR1 MDHEN and CDR2 SYDVKM. The CDR3 nucleotides read TGTGCCAGCAGTTTAGAGGGGTACGAGCAGTACTTC. This encodes CASSLEGYEQYF.

A word on this clone: The sample contains more than one DNA sequence encoding this CDR3. The rearrangement uses TRBV15 and TRBJ2-5; D not certain. CDR3 length: 13 amino acids. The V end was cut by 0 bases, the J end by 3 bases, with 5 bases between. The germline CDR1 and CDR2 sequences are LNHNV and YYDKDF (reference sequence). The CDR3 coding sequence is TGTGCCACCAGCAGAGACCCTGAAGAGACCCAGTACTTC. Its translation: CATSRDPEETQYF.

This clone appeared a few times. This chain uses TRBV28 with TRBJ2-7, with 14 bases that match TRBD2. Germline V gene data show CDR1 as MDHEN and CDR2 as SYDVKM. CDR3 size: 20 residues. The ends lost 4 bases at V and 3 bases at J; junction bases unmatched: 17. CDR3 sequence (DNA): TGTGCCAGCAGTTACCCGGGACTAGCGGGAGACCGGTCGGGCTTCTACGAGCAGTACTTC. It codes for CASSYPGLAGDRSGFYEQYF.

The rearrangement joins TRBV7-2 to TRBJ2-6; possibly TRBD2 for D (5 bases). The germline V gene encodes CDR1 SGHTA and CDR2 FQGNSA. V lost 5 bases and J 0 bases, leaving 8 bases between the germline ends. The CDR3 has 15 residues. This CDR3 reads CASSRAASGANVLTF. The CDR3 DNA follows: TGTGCCAGCAGCAGAGCGGCCTCTGGGGCCAACGTCCTGACTTTC.

J is TRBJ1-3 and V is TRBV27; D is ambiguous. Germline V gene data show CDR1 as MNHEY and CDR2 as SMNVEV (reference sequence). The CDR3 runs to 15 residues. V was cut by 4 bases and J by 0 bases, with 10 bases left in between. The CDR3 sequence: CASSWGESSGNTIYF. The CDR3 DNA reads as TGTGCCAGCAGTTGGGGAGAGAGCTCTGGAAACACCATATATTTT.

The V gene is TRBV27, the J gene TRBJ1-2, with TRBD1 matching over 10 bases. The germline CDR1 and CDR2 sequences are MNHEY and SMNVEV (reference sequence). The CDR3 totals 13 residues. The V gene end was trimmed by 5 bases and the J gene end by 8 bases; junction bases not matched to a gene: 5. The CDR3 nucleotides are TGTGCCAGCAGTCTCCGGGACAGGGGCGGCTACACCTTC. It specifies CASSLRDRGGYTF.

The chain recombines TRBV7-9 with TRBJ2-3; D unresolved. The V gene lost 2 bases and the J gene lost 0 bases, with 12 bases spanning the gap. The CDR3 extends over 16 amino acids. CDR1 and CDR2 (germline): SEHNR, FQNEAQ (reference sequence). CDR3: CASSLSLGQSTDTQYF. CDR3 in DNA: TGTGCCAGCAGCTTATCGCTCGGGCAAAGCACAGATACGCAGTATTTT.

The chain links TRBV29-1 to TRBJ2-5, with D unclear. The CDR3 is made up of 13 amino acids. Germline lookup yields CDR1 SQVTM and CDR2 ANQGSEA. V was cut by 5 bases and J by 4 bases, with 14 bases left in between. CDR3 loop: CSVLDMGGETQYF. CDR3 DNA sequence: TGCAGCGTTCTCGATATGGGTGGAGAGACCCAGTACTTC. The full variable domain, rest sourced from reference TRBV29-1 and TRBJ2-5, is SAVISQKPSRDICQRGTSLTIQCQVDSQVTMMFWYRQQPGQSLTLIATANQGSEATYESGFVIDKFPISRPNLTFSTLTVSNMSPEDSSIYLCSVLDMGGETQYFGPGTRLLVL.

This clone showed up just once. The V gene is TRBV28, the J gene TRBJ1-1; no clear D gene. The V and J ends lost 3 bases and 1 base respectively, with 15 bases between them. Germline V CDR1 and CDR2: MDHEN, SYDVKM. The CDR3 is 16 residues long. The CDR3 loop is CASSFRAARGNTEAFF. The CDR3 DNA reads as TGTGCCAGCAGTTTTAGGGCAGCCAGAGGGAACACTGAAGCTTTCTTT.